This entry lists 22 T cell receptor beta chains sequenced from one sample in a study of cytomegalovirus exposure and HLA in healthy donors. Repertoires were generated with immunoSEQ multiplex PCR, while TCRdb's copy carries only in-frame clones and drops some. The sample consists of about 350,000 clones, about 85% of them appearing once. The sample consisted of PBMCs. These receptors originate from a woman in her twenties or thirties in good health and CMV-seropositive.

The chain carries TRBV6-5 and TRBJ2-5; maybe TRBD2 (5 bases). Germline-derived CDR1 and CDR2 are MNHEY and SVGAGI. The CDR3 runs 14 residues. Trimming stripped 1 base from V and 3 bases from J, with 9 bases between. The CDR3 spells CASSYWSGKETQYF. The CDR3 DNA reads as TGTGCCAGCAGTTACTGGAGCGGTAAAGAGACCCAGTACTTC.

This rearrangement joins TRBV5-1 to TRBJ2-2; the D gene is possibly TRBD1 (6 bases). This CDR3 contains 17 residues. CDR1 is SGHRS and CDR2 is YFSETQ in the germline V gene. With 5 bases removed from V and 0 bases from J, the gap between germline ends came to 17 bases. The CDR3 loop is CASSRYLQGANTGELFF. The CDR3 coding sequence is TGCGCCAGCAGTCGATACCTACAGGGCGCGAACACCGGGGAGCTGTTTTTT.

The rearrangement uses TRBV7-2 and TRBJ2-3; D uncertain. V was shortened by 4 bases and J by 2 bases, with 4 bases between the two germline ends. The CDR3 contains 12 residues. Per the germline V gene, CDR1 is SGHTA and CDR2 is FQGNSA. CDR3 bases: TGTGCCAGCAGCTCCTACACAGATACGCAGTATTTT. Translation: CASSSYTDTQYF.

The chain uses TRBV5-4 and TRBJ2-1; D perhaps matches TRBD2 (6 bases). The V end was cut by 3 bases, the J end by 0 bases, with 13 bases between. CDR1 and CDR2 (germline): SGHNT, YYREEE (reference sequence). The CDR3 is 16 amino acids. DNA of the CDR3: TGTGCCAGCAGCTCGCTAGCGAGAGCCTCCTACAATGAGCAGTTCTTC. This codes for CASSSLARASYNEQFF.

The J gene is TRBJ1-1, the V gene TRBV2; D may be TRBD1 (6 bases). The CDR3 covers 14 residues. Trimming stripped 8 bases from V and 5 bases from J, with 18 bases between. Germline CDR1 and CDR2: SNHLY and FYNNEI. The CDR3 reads CASRRDIFQTEAFF. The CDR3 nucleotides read TGTGCCAGCCGTCGGGACATTTTCCAAACTGAAGCTTTCTTT.

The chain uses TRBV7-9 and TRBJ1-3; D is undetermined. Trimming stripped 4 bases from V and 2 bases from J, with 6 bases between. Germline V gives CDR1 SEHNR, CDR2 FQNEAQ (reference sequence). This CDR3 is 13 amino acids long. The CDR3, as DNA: TGTGCCAGCAGCTACGGCACTGGAAACACCATATATTTT. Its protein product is CASSYGTGNTIYF.

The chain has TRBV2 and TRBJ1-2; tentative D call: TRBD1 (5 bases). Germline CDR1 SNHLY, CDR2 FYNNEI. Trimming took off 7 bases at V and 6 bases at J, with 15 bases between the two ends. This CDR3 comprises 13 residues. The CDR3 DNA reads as TGTGCCAGCACCTTAGGCAGGGTCGATGGCTACACCTTC. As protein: CASTLGRVDGYTF.

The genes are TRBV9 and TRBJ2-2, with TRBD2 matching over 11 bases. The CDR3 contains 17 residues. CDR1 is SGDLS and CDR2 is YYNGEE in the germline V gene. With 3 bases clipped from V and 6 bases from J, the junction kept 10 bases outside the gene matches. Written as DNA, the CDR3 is TGTGCCAGCAGCGAGGGCGCGACTAGCGGGACTTCCGGGGAGCTGTTTTTT. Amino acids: CASSEGATSGTSGELFF. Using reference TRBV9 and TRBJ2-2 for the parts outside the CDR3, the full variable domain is DSGVTQTPKHLITATGQRVTLRCSPRSGDLSVYWYQQSLDQGLQFLIQYYNGEERAKGNILERFSAQQFPDLHSELNLSSLELGDSALYFCASSEGATSGTSGELFFGEGSRLTVL.

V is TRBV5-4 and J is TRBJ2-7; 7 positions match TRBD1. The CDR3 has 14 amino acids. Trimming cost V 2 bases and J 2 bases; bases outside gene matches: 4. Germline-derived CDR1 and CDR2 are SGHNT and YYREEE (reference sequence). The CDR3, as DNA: TGTGCCAGCAGCTTAACAGGGGATACCTACGAGCAGTACTTC. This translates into CASSLTGDTYEQYF.

The CDR3 loop is CASSLDGGNSNQPQHF. The DNA for the CDR3 is TGCGCCAGCAGCTTGGACGGGGGGAATAGCAATCAGCCCCAGCATTTT. This chain uses TRBV5-1 with TRBJ1-5, with a tentative D call TRBD1 (5 bases). Trimming left V 0 bases short and J 0 bases short, with 10 bases between. This CDR3 comprises 16 residues. Looked up from germline, CDR1 is SGHRS and CDR2 is YFSETQ.

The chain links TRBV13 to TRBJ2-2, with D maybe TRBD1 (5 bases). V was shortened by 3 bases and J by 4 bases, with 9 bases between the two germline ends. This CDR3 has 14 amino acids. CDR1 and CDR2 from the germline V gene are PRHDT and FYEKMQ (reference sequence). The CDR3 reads CASSLGRTTGELFF. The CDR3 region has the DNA TGTGCCAGCAGCTTGGGGCGAACCACCGGGGAGCTGTTTTTT.

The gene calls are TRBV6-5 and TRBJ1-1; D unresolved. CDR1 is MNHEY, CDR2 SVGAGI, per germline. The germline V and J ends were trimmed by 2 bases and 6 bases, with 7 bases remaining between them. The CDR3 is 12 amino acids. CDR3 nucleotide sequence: TGTGCCAGCAGTTACGTTGGGGCTGAAGCTTTCTTT. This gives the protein CASSYVGAEAFF.

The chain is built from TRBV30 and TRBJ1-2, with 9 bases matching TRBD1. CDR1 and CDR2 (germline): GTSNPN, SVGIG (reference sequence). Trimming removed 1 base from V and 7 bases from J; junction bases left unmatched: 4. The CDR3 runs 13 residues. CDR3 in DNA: TGTGCCTGGAGTGACAGGGGGCTATTTGGCTACACCTTC. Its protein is CAWSDRGLFGYTF.

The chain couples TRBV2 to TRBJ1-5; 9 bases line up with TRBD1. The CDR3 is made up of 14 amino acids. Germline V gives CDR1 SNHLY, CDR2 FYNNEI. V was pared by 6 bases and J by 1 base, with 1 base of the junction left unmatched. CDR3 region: CASRGTGSNQPQHF. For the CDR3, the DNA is TGTGCCAGCAGGGGGACAGGGAGCAATCAGCCCCAGCATTTT. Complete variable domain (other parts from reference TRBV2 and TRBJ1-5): EPEVTQTPSHQVTQMGQEVILRCVPISNHLYFYWYRQILGQKVEFLVSFYNNEISEKSEIFDDQFSVERPDGSNFTLKIRSTKLEDSAMYFCASRGTGSNQPQHFGDGTRLSIL.

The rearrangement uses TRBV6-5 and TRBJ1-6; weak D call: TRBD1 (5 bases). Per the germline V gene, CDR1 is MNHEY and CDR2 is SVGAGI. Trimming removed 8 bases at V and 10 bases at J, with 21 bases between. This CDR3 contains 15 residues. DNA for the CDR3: TGTGCCAGCGGTATGGGAGCCACCTCAGGGTCACCCCTCCACTTT. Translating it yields CASGMGATSGSPLHF.

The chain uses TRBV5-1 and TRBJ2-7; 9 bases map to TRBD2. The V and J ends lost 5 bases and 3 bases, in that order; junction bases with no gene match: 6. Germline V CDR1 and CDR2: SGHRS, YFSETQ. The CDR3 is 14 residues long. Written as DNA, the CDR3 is TGCGCCAGCAGTTCGCGGGAGGGACTCTACGAGCAGTACTTC. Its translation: CASSSREGLYEQYF. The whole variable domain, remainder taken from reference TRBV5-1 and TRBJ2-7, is KAGVTQTPRYLIKTRGQQVTLSCSPISGHRSVSWYQQTPGQGLQFLFEYFSETQRNKGNFPGRFSGRQFSNSRSEMNVSTLELGDSALYLCASSSREGLYEQYFGPGTRLTVT.

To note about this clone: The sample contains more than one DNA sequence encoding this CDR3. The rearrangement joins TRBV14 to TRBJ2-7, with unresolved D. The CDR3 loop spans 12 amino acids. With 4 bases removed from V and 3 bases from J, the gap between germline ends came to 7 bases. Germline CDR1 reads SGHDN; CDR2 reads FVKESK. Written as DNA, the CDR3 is TGTGCCAGCAGCCCAGGAAACTACGAGCAGTACTTC. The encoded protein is CASSPGNYEQYF.

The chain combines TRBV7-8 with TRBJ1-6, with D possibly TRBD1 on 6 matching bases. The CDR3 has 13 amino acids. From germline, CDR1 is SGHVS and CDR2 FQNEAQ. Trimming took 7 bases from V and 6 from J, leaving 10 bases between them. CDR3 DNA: TGTGCCAGCAAGGGGACACCTAATTCACCCCTCCACTTT. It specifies CASKGTPNSPLHF.

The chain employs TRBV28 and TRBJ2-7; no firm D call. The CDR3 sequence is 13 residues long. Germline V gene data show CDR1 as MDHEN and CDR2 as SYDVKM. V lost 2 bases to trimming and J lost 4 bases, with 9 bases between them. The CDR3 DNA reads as TGTGCCAGCAGTTTAGGTTTCCCTTACGAGCAGTACTTC. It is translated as CASSLGFPYEQYF.

The CDR3 reads CASSSAGWRGSTDTQYF. DNA of the CDR3: TGTGCCAGCAGTTCCGCCGGCTGGCGGGGTAGCACAGATACGCAGTATTTT. The chain joins TRBV27 to TRBJ2-3, with D tentatively TRBD2 (6 bases). Germline V gene sequence: CDR1 MNHEY, CDR2 SMNVEV (reference sequence). The CDR3 is 17 amino acids. V lost 4 bases, J lost 0 bases, and 17 bases lay in between.

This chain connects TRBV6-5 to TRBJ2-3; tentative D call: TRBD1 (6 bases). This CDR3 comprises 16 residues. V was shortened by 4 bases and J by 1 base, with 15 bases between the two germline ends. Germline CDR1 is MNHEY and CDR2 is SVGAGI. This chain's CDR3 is CASSSVGPGGTDTQYF. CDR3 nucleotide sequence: TGTGCCAGCAGTTCCGTGGGTCCAGGGGGCACAGATACGCAGTATTTT.

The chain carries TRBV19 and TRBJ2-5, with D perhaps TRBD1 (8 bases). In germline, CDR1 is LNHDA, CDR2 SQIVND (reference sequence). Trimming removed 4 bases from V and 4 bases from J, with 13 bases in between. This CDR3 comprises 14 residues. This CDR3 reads CASSNTGGGETQYF. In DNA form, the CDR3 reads TGTGCCAGTAGTAATACAGGGGGGGGAGAGACCCAGTACTTC. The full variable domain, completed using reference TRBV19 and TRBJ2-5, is DGGITQSPKYLFRKEGQNVTLSCEQNLNHDAMYWYRQDPGQGLRLIYYSQIVNDFQKGDIAEGYSVSREKKESFPLTVTSAQKNPTAFYLCASSNTGGGETQYFGPGTRLLVL.